The rows below give T cell receptor beta chains drawn from one sample of a study of beta chain features in type 1 diabetes. Using immunoSEQ multiplex PCR, the repertoire was profiled, and TCRdb retains in-frame clones only, with some absent. The table lists over 150,000 clones, under 9.5% of them singletons. Sequencing was carried out using central memory CD4+ T cells from blood. Every receptor here comes from a man aged 18-30 years in good health. Each CDR3 is given with its conserved first and last residue. Each record gives: D gene, clone size, J gene, V gene, CDR3 DNA, CDR3 protein. A D gene is named only where the DNA matches it firmly. Clone size, where shown, is once, few, many, or a class for clones that have expanded.

d_gene: TRBD2
abundance: -
j_gene: TRBJ2-5
v_gene: TRBV30
CDR3nt: TGTGCCTGGAGACCCATAGCGGGACCCCAAGAGACCCAGTACTTC
CDR3aa: CAWRPIAGPQETQYF

d_gene: TRBD2
abundance: -
j_gene: TRBJ2-1
v_gene: TRBV6-5
CDR3nt: TGTGCCAGCAGCCCCGGCCTAGCGGGAGTGAATGAGCAGTTCTTC
CDR3aa: CASSPGLAGVNEQFF

d_gene: -
abundance: -
j_gene: TRBJ2-7
v_gene: TRBV7-9
CDR3nt: TGTGCCAGCAGCCTGTCCTACGAGCAGTACTTC
CDR3aa: CASSLSYEQYF

d_gene: TRBD2
abundance: -
j_gene: TRBJ2-2
v_gene: TRBV7-9
CDR3nt: TGTGCCAGCACTAAAGCGGGAGTCGACACCGGGGAGCTGTTTTTT
CDR3aa: CASTKAGVDTGELFF

d_gene: -
abundance: -
j_gene: TRBJ2-7
v_gene: TRBV5-1
CDR3nt: TGCGCCAGCAGCTTGTCTCTTGGGCCCACTTACGAGCAGTACTTC
CDR3aa: CASSLSLGPTYEQYF

d_gene: TRBD2
abundance: -
j_gene: TRBJ2-1
v_gene: TRBV5-1
CDR3nt: TGCGCCAGCAGCAAGACTAGCGGAACCTACAATGAGCAGTTCTTC
CDR3aa: CASSKTSGTYNEQFF

d_gene: TRBD1
abundance: -
j_gene: TRBJ2-3
v_gene: TRBV5-6
CDR3nt: TGTGCCAGCAGCTTGCGGACAGGGACTAGCACAGATACGCAGTATTTT
CDR3aa: CASSLRTGTSTDTQYF

d_gene: TRBD1
abundance: -
j_gene: TRBJ2-7
v_gene: TRBV29-1
CDR3nt: TGCAGCGTACCAAAAACCCCGGGACAGTACCACGAGCAGTACTTC
CDR3aa: CSVPKTPGQYHEQYF

d_gene: TRBD2
abundance: few
j_gene: TRBJ2-7
v_gene: TRBV4-1
CDR3nt: TGCGCCAGCAGCATTACTAGCGGGGGCACCTACGAGCAGTACTTC
CDR3aa: CASSITSGGTYEQYF

d_gene: TRBD2
abundance: few
j_gene: TRBJ2-2
v_gene: TRBV10-3
CDR3nt: TGTGCCATCACGCCGACTAGCGGGGGGCAGGGCACCGGGGAGCTGTTTTTT
CDR3aa: CAITPTSGGQGTGELFF

d_gene: -
abundance: -
j_gene: TRBJ2-7
v_gene: TRBV6-6
CDR3nt: TGTGCATCGGGGGGCAACTCCTACGAGCAGTACTTC
CDR3aa: CASGGNSYEQYF

d_gene: -
abundance: -
j_gene: TRBJ2-3
v_gene: TRBV11-2
CDR3nt: TGTGCCAGCAGCTTAGCCCTGCCCGTAGGCCACCGGGTCGATACGCAGTATTTT
CDR3aa: CASSLALPVGHRVDTQYF

d_gene: -
abundance: few
j_gene: TRBJ1-3
v_gene: TRBV5-4
CDR3nt: TGTGCCAGCAGCTTGGGACAGGGAAACACCATATATTTT
CDR3aa: CASSLGQGNTIYF

d_gene: -
abundance: few
j_gene: TRBJ1-5
v_gene: TRBV7-2
CDR3nt: TGTGCCAGCAGCTCTATTAGCAATCAGCCCCAGCATTTT
CDR3aa: CASSSISNQPQHF

d_gene: -
abundance: many
j_gene: TRBJ1-6
v_gene: TRBV2
CDR3nt: TGTGCCAGCAATGGCGGTTCACCCCTCCACTTT
CDR3aa: CASNGGSPLHF

d_gene: -
abundance: -
j_gene: TRBJ1-4
v_gene: TRBV4-3
CDR3nt: TGCGCCAGCAGCCAAGCAGGCAGGGTCGGAGAAAAACTGTTTTTT
CDR3aa: CASSQAGRVGEKLFF

d_gene: TRBD1
abundance: -
j_gene: TRBJ2-1
v_gene: TRBV2
CDR3nt: TGTGCCAGCAGCGGGACAGGGGGCTGGGGTGAGCAGTTCTTC
CDR3aa: CASSGTGGWGEQFF

d_gene: -
abundance: -
j_gene: TRBJ2-1
v_gene: TRBV11-3
CDR3nt: TGTGCCAGCAGCGTAACAGGGAGTGAGCAGTTCTTC
CDR3aa: CASSVTGSEQFF

d_gene: TRBD1
abundance: -
j_gene: TRBJ2-2
v_gene: TRBV7-2
CDR3nt: TGTGCCAGCAGCTCCAGGACAGGGCTGAGCACCGGGGAGCTGTTTTTT
CDR3aa: CASSSRTGLSTGELFF

d_gene: -
abundance: many
j_gene: TRBJ2-5
v_gene: TRBV29-1
CDR3nt: TGCAGCGTTGAGGAGGTGGGGCGGGAAGAATACTTC
CDR3aa: CSVEEVGREEYF

d_gene: TRBD2
abundance: few
j_gene: TRBJ2-4
v_gene: TRBV15
CDR3nt: TGTGCCACCAGCAGAGACGCTTCTAGCGGGAGTCGTGGAAACATTCAGTACTTC
CDR3aa: CATSRDASSGSRGNIQYF

d_gene: -
abundance: -
j_gene: TRBJ1-5
v_gene: TRBV28
CDR3nt: TGTGCCAGCAGTTTATCCCGGGCCAGGGGCAATCAGCCCCAGCATTTT
CDR3aa: CASSLSRARGNQPQHF

d_gene: -
abundance: many
j_gene: TRBJ2-3
v_gene: TRBV10-3
CDR3nt: TGTGCCATCACGGGAGTCCTGGAAGATACGCAGTATTTT
CDR3aa: CAITGVLEDTQYF

d_gene: -
abundance: -
j_gene: TRBJ2-1
v_gene: TRBV18
CDR3nt: TGTGCCAGCTCACGAGAGGGAGACAATGAGCAGTTCTTC
CDR3aa: CASSREGDNEQFF

d_gene: TRBD2
abundance: -
j_gene: TRBJ2-1
v_gene: TRBV14
CDR3nt: TGTGCCAGCAGAGAAAACCCGGGACTAGCGGGAAGGTTCGACTACAATGAGCAGTTCTTC
CDR3aa: CASRENPGLAGRFDYNEQFF

d_gene: -
abundance: few
j_gene: TRBJ1-2
v_gene: TRBV28
CDR3nt: TGTGCCAGCAGTCCCCCAGATACGACAGGAGCCTATGGCTACACCTTC
CDR3aa: CASSPPDTTGAYGYTF

d_gene: TRBD1
abundance: -
j_gene: TRBJ2-5
v_gene: TRBV10-3
CDR3nt: TGTGCCATCAGTGGGGGACAGGGAGGGTCGGGGGAGACCCAGTACTTC
CDR3aa: CAISGGQGGSGETQYF

d_gene: -
abundance: few
j_gene: TRBJ1-1
v_gene: TRBV5-8
CDR3nt: TGTGCCAGCAGCTTTAGCCTGAACACTGAAGCTTTCTTT
CDR3aa: CASSFSLNTEAFF

d_gene: -
abundance: -
j_gene: TRBJ2-7
v_gene: TRBV5-1
CDR3nt: TGCGCCAGCAGCTTGGGCTTGCCCCCAGTCGACGAGCAGTACTTC
CDR3aa: CASSLGLPPVDEQYF

d_gene: -
abundance: few
j_gene: TRBJ1-2
v_gene: TRBV7-2
CDR3nt: TGTGCCAGCAGCTTTACTTTGTTTGGAGGCTATGGCTACACCTTC
CDR3aa: CASSFTLFGGYGYTF

d_gene: TRBD2
abundance: -
j_gene: TRBJ2-2
v_gene: TRBV4-2
CDR3nt: TGTGCCAGCGGGGGACTAGCGGGAGTAACCGGGGAGCTGTTTTTT
CDR3aa: CASGGLAGVTGELFF

d_gene: -
abundance: -
j_gene: TRBJ1-4
v_gene: TRBV6-5
CDR3nt: TGTGCCAGCAGTTACAGCAGGGTGGGCGAAAAACTGTTTTTT
CDR3aa: CASSYSRVGEKLFF

d_gene: -
abundance: few
j_gene: TRBJ1-2
v_gene: TRBV5-1
CDR3nt: TGCGCCAGCAGCCCTGGACAAGACTATGGCTACACCTTC
CDR3aa: CASSPGQDYGYTF

d_gene: -
abundance: few
j_gene: TRBJ1-2
v_gene: TRBV7-2
CDR3nt: TGTGCCAGCAGTAAAGACAGGCACTATGGCTACACCTTC
CDR3aa: CASSKDRHYGYTF

d_gene: -
abundance: -
j_gene: TRBJ2-7
v_gene: TRBV7-9
CDR3nt: TGTGCCAGCAGCTTAGGATCAGGGACTCATAGCTCCTACGAGCAGTACTTC
CDR3aa: CASSLGSGTHSSYEQYF

d_gene: TRBD2
abundance: few
j_gene: TRBJ2-5
v_gene: TRBV5-1
CDR3nt: TGCGCCACGGTCCCGACTAGCAGGGAGACCCAGTACTTC
CDR3aa: CATVPTSRETQYF

d_gene: TRBD1
abundance: few
j_gene: TRBJ1-2
v_gene: TRBV7-2
CDR3nt: TGTGCCAGCAGCTTTCGACAGGGCGGTAGAGATGGCTACACCTTC
CDR3aa: CASSFRQGGRDGYTF

d_gene: TRBD2
abundance: few
j_gene: TRBJ2-1
v_gene: TRBV7-8
CDR3nt: TGTGCCAGCAGCTTAGTTGGGAGCGGGGGTGAGCAGTTCTTC
CDR3aa: CASSLVGSGGEQFF

d_gene: TRBD1
abundance: few
j_gene: TRBJ1-5
v_gene: TRBV6-1
CDR3nt: TGTGCCAGCAGTGAGGGTCGGACACAGGGGTTGGGACAGCCCCAGCATTTT
CDR3aa: CASSEGRTQGLGQPQHF

d_gene: TRBD1
abundance: few
j_gene: TRBJ2-2
v_gene: TRBV5-4
CDR3nt: TGTGCCAGCAGCTCCGGGACAGCGAACACCGGGGAGCTGTTTTTT
CDR3aa: CASSSGTANTGELFF

d_gene: TRBD1
abundance: few
j_gene: TRBJ2-7
v_gene: TRBV5-1
CDR3nt: TGCGCCAGCAGCGGGGCCTCGGCGGTCACAGGGGGCGAGCAGTACTTC
CDR3aa: CASSGASAVTGGEQYF

d_gene: TRBD1
abundance: many
j_gene: TRBJ1-2
v_gene: TRBV10-3
CDR3nt: TGTGCCATAGAGGACAGGGAAGGCTATGGCTACACCTTC
CDR3aa: CAIEDREGYGYTF

d_gene: TRBD2
abundance: -
j_gene: TRBJ2-5
v_gene: TRBV2
CDR3nt: TGTGCCAGCAGTAGGACTAGCGGGAGAGAGACCCAGTACTTC
CDR3aa: CASSRTSGRETQYF

d_gene: TRBD2
abundance: -
j_gene: TRBJ2-1
v_gene: TRBV5-1
CDR3nt: TGCGCCAGCAGCTCTAGCGGCCCACGGGGAAATGAGCAGTTCTTC
CDR3aa: CASSSSGPRGNEQFF

d_gene: TRBD2
abundance: -
j_gene: TRBJ2-1
v_gene: TRBV7-7
CDR3nt: TGTGCTAGCAGCCAACTAGCGGGAGGTTCCAATGAGCAGTTCTTC
CDR3aa: CASSQLAGGSNEQFF

d_gene: TRBD1
abundance: few
j_gene: TRBJ1-2
v_gene: TRBV30
CDR3nt: TGTGCCTGGAGTCTAAGGACAGGGGGGAACTATGGCTACACCTTC
CDR3aa: CAWSLRTGGNYGYTF

d_gene: TRBD1
abundance: -
j_gene: TRBJ1-2
v_gene: TRBV4-1
CDR3nt: TGCGCCAGTGCACCCGGGACAGGAGACCAATATGGCTACACCTTC
CDR3aa: CASAPGTGDQYGYTF

d_gene: TRBD1
abundance: many
j_gene: TRBJ1-1
v_gene: TRBV19
CDR3nt: TGTGCCAGTAGTATCGTCCCGGGACAGGTTATCGCTGAAGCTTTCTTT
CDR3aa: CASSIVPGQVIAEAFF